Below, one TCR beta chain is given with its context. Its specific antigen is unknown. Within one base of it there is no much larger clone, and no base qualities were kept. The data originate from a study of blood T cells in healthy people across ages (dated by TCRdb to between 2015 and 2016). Describing the broader study: Template switching captured roughly one uniquely barcoded TCR beta cDNA molecule per two T cells in model experiments. The study measured age-related changes in TCR beta repertoire diversity using deep sequencing normalized with unique cDNA molecular identifiers. The donors were split into four age groups: young (average around 16 years), middle-aged (roughly 39), aged (approximately 60) and long-lived (over 75). Using the same blood draw, the study looked at two additional independent replicas of 1 million unique cDNA reads for two donors, one aged 18 to 30 and the other aged 80 or older. Beyond this particular receptor, the publication reports: As age increased, observed TCR beta diversity per million T cells dropped in a roughly linear way, and a significant reduction was already evident by age around 41. Compared with the aged group, more naive CD4+ T cells, fewer expanded clones and increased TCR diversity were shown by the long-lived group, suggesting age selection. The percentage of naive T cells measured by flow cytometry correlated strongly with observed TCR beta diversity. Conclusive comparison of naive and antigen-experienced compartments was prevented by the profiling of bulk unsorted PBMCs. Because the CMV infection status of the donors was unknown, age-related changes in expanded clonotypes may potentially have been confounded. Estimates of total diversity based on one million sequenced T cells were regarded as lower bounds and as underestimates.

Receptor amplification or capture employed 5' RACE. Sequencer: Illumina HiSeq 2500. A second PCR of roughly 7 to 12 cycles was run with a J-beta primer mix and a sample-barcoded 5' primer. A unique molecular identifier was introduced onto each TCR beta cDNA molecule by a template-switch 5' adaptor carrying 12 random nucleotides. Each sample yielded at least 2.5 million CDR3-containing paired-end reads. The Mint cDNA synthesis kit, primed by a TRBC-specific oligonucleotide, was used to synthesize first-strand cDNA from all RNA. After uracil-DNA glycosylase treatment, a first 18-cycle PCR used universal primers M1SS and BC2_uni_R on all cDNA. The source study handled its data this way. Each sample was normalized by randomly selecting 1 million high-quality reads, each carrying a distinct molecular identifier. Reads with shared molecular identifiers were discarded instead of being binned into consensus sequences. CDR3 identification, clonotype clustering and error correction used MiTCR with a Q25 quality threshold and the strictest error-elimination algorithm. Lower-bound total TCR beta diversity was estimated with a nonparametric unseen species model using Euler transformation. The public reads were run again by TCRdb, first through fastp at Q25 and then through MiXCR, and only productive beta chains were kept. Each CDR3 protein appears once, grouped with its most common genes and DNA. TCRdb's processing, not the authors' own work, is the source of the V and J calls. This sample has approximately 800,000 distinct CDR3 sequences in its table, and about a quarter of those were observed once. The ten largest clones add up to about 2.9% of the sample.

The donors were 40 or so Caucasian individuals from Russia, aged roughly 6 to 100 years, who were systemically healthy. Roughly 11 milliliters of peripheral blood were drawn from each donor into EDTA-treated Vacutainer tubes. PBMCs were isolated by Ficoll-Paque density-gradient centrifugation, with at least 6.5 million obtained per sample. Total RNA, at least 5 micrograms per sample, was extracted from PBMCs with Trizol reagent. For every donor, an aliquot of PBMCs went through flow cytometry to measure the percentages of naive CD45RAhigh/CD27high T cells. The sample also formed part of further work on T cells of mothers and their children. As the second publication notes: The donors were nine systemically healthy Caucasian individuals, made up of three mothers and their six children. cDNA synthesis used all of the extracted RNA, with 1.5 ug of RNA in each 15 ul reaction. In the second PCR, sample barcodes and 2-4 random nucleotides were introduced via the M1S primer. Over 10 million TCR beta CDR3 reads came from each mother, compared with around 3 million reads from each child. In both related and unrelated pairs, thymic selection shapes the output of TCR recombination in a similar way, with inherited differences having only a minor effect. Normalized repertoire overlap was always found to be slightly, but never significantly, higher in related mother-child pairs than in unrelated mother-child pairs. With a sensitivity of approximately 100 clones per million clonotypes, no persistent microchimeric T cell clones were detected. In the study, deep NGS was used to compare the TCR beta repertoires of mothers and children, and features distinguishing related mother-child pairs from unrelated individuals were sought. On average, the children were approximately 11 +/- 4 years old, while the mothers were about 40 +/- 4 years old. After adapter ligation was performed with NEBNext reagents, the libraries were sequenced on an Illumina HiSeq 2000 with 100+100 nt paired-end reads. To prevent cross-contamination, the mother and child libraries were prepared a month apart and were sequenced in separate runs. Each donor had between about 500,000 and 2,300,000 distinct TCR beta clonotypes identified. Naive TCR beta clonotypes were estimated from low-frequency clonotypes matched to each donor's FACS-determined naive share, without sorting.

This receptor was taken from a boy younger than 18 in good health. Sequencing used blood.

The CDR3 protein: CASSLTGIPQETQYF. The sequenced DNA is TGTGCCAGCAGCCTGACAGGGATCCCCCAAGAGACCCAGTACTTC. Recombination connected TRBV6-5 to TRBJ2-5, and 7 junctional nucleotides match TRBD1. At the junction V is shortened by 6 bases and J by 1 base; bases outside the gene matches: 8. The CDR3 spans 15 residues, from the cysteine through the phenylalanine. Only the CDR3 region is kept as DNA, spanning 45 bases read in frame from base 1. The germline V gene gives CDR1 as MNHEY and CDR2 as SVGAGI.